This T cell receptor (beta chain) emerged from a study of CD8 T cells in ankylosing spondylitis. Broader study findings: Within ankylosing spondylitis blood, a TCR beta motif made up of under 10 highly homologous variants appeared to be characteristic. Those disease-linked clones were CD8+; they were also relatively rare in peripheral blood. Researchers reportedly found disease-linked clones significantly enriched in matched ankylosing spondylitis synovial fluid.

The CDR3 loop spans 14 amino acids. The V segment lost 5 bases and the J segment 3 bases; nucleotides outside the gene matches: 3. Germline-derived CDR1 and CDR2 are SEHNR and FQNEAQ (reference sequence). Preparation of TCR beta libraries was done by quantitative 5'-RACE with molecular barcodes. TCRdb passed the 5' RACE reads through MiXCR, listing each CDR3 protein once. The data hold about 240,000 distinct CDR3 sequences, with 7.5% to 9% observed a single time. This clonotype has only a few counts. Its antigen remains unknown. This clonotype was sampled from a male donor with ankylosing spondylitis or in good health (not recorded which). The material sequenced was blood, either unsorted or a sorted T cell fraction (not recorded which). J is TRBJ1-4 and V is TRBV7-9, with 7 bases lining up with TRBD1. The CDR3 spells CASSPQGPNEKLFF. CDR3 in DNA: TGTGCCAGCAGCCCACAGGGGCCTAATGAAAAACTGTTTTTT. The full variable domain, completed using reference TRBV7-9 and TRBJ1-4, is DTGVSQNPRHKITKRGQNVTFRCDPISEHNRLYWYRQTLGQGPEFLTYFQNEAQLEKSRLLSDRFSAERPKGSFSTLEIQRTEQGDSAMYLCASSPQGPNEKLFFGSGTQLSVL.